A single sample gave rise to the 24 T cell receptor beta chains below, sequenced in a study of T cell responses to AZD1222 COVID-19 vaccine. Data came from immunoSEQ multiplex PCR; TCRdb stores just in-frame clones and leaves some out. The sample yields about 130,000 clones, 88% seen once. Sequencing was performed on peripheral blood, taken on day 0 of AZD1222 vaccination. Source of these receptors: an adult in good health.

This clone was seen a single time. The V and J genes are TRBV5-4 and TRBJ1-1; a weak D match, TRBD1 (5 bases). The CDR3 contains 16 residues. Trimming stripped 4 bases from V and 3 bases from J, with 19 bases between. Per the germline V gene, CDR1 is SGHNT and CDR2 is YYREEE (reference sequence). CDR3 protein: CASSGGGGVVDTEAFF. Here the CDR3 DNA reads TGTGCCAGCAGCGGGGGTGGAGGGGTAGTCGACACTGAAGCTTTCTTT.

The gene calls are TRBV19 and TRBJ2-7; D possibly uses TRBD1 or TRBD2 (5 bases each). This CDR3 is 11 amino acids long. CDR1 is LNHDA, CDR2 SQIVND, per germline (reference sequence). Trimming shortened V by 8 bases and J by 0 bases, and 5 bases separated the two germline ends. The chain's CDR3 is CASGGSYEQYF. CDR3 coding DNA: TGTGCCAGTGGGGGCTCCTACGAGCAGTACTTC.

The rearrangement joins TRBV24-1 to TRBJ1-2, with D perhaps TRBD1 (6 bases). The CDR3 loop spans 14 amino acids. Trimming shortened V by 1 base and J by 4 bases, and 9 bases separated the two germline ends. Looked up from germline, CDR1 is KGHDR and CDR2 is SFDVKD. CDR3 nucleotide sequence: TGTGCCACCAGTGATTTTGACAGGAGCTATGGCTACACCTTC. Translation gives CATSDFDRSYGYTF.

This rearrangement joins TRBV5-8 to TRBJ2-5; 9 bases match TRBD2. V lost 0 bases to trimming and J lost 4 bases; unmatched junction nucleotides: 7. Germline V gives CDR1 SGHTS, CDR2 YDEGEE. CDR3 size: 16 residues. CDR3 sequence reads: CASSLETSGGGETQYF. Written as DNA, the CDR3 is TGTGCCAGCAGCTTGGAGACTAGCGGAGGGGGAGAGACCCAGTACTTC.

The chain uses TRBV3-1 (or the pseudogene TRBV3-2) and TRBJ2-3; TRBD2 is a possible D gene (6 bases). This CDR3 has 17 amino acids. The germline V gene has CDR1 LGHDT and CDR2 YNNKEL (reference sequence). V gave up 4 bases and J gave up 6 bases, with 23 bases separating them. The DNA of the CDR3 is TGTGCCAGCAGCCGAAAGAGAGGCACGGGAGCAATGGATACGCAGTATTTT. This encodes CASSRKRGTGAMDTQYF.

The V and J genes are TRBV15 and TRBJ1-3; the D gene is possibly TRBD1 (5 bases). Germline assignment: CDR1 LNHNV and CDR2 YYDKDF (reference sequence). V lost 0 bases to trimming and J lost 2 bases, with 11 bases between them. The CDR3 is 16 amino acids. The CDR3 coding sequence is TGTGCCACCAGCAGAGACGTCAGGGCGACTGGAAACACCATATATTTT. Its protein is CATSRDVRATGNTIYF.

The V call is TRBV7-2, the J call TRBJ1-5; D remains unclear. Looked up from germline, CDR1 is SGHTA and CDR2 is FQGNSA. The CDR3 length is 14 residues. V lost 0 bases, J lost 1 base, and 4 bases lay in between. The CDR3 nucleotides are TGTGCCAGCAGCTTAGCGGTGAGCAATCAGCCCCAGCATTTT. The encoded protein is CASSLAVSNQPQHF.

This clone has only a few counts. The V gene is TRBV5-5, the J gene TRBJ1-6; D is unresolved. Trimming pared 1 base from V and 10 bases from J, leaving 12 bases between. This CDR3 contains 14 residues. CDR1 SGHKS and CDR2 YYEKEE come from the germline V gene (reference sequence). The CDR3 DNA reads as TGTGCCAGCAGCTTGATCAGTCCGGGGTCACCCCTCCACTTT. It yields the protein CASSLISPGSPLHF.

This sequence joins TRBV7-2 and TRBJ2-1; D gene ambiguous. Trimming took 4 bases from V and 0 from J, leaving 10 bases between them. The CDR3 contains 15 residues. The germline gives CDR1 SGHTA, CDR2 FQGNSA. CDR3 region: CASSYQLSSYNEQFF. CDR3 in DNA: TGTGCCAGCAGCTATCAGTTGAGCTCCTACAATGAGCAGTTCTTC.

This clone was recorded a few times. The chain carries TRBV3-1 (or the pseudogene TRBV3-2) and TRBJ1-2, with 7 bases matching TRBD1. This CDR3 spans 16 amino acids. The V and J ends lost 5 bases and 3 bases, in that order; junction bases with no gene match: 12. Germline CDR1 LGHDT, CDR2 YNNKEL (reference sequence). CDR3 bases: TGTGCCAGCAGCTTAAGGCCGCAGGGGGGGCACTATGGCTACACCTTC. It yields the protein CASSLRPQGGHYGYTF.

The CDR3 loop reads CASSLGTGSGNTIYF. The CDR3 coding sequence is TGTGCCAGCAGCCTTGGGACAGGCTCTGGAAACACCATATATTTT. This chain joins TRBV3-1 (or the pseudogene TRBV3-2) and TRBJ1-3; 8 nucleotides align to TRBD1. The CDR3 sequence is 15 residues long. Germline values: CDR1 LGHDT, CDR2 YNNKEL (reference sequence). With 4 bases clipped from V and 0 bases from J, the junction kept 2 bases outside the gene matches.

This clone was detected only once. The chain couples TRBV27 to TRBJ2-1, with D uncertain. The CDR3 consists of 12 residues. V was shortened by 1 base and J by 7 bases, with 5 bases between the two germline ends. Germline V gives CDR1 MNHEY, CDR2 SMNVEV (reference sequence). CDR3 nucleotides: TGTGCCAGCAGTTTATACCCTAATGAGCAGTTCTTC. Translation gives CASSLYPNEQFF.

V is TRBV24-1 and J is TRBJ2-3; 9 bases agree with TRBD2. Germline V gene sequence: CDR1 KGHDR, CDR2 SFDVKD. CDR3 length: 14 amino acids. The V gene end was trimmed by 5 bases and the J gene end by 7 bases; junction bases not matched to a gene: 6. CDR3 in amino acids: CATSVAGGRNTQYF. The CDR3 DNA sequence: TGTGCCACCAGTGTGGCGGGGGGGCGAAATACGCAGTATTTT.

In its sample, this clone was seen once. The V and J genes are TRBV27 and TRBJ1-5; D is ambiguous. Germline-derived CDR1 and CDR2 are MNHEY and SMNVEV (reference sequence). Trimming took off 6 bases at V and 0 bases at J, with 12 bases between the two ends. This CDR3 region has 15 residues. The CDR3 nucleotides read TGTGCCAGCAGCTCCGAAGGATTTAGCAATCAGCCCCAGCATTTT. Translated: CASSSEGFSNQPQHF.

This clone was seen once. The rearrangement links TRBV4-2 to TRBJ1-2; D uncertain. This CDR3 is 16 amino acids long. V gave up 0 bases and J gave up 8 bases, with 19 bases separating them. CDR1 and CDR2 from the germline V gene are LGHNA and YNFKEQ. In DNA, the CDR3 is TGTGCCAGCAGCCAAGATACTCAAGGGATGATTGGCGGCTACACCTTC. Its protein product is CASSQDTQGMIGGYTF.

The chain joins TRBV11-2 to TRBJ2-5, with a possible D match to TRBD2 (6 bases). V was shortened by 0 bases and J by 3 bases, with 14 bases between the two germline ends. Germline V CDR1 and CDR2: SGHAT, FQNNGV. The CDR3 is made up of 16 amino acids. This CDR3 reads CASSLDLGRGEETQYF. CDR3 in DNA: TGTGCCAGCAGCTTAGATCTGGGGCGCGGGGAAGAGACCCAGTACTTC. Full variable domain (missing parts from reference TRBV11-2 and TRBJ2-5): EAGVAQSPRYKIIEKRQSVAFWCNPISGHATLYWYQQILGQGPKLLIQFQNNGVVDDSQLPKDRFSAERLKGVDSTLKIQPAKLEDSAVYLCASSLDLGRGEETQYFGPGTRLLVL.

The CDR3 DNA reads as TGTGCCACCAGCATGGACAGGGCACAGCCCCAGCATTTT. This sequence encodes CATSMDRAQPQHF. The chain links TRBV15 to TRBJ1-5; the match to TRBD1 covers 8 bases. J was trimmed by 7 bases and V by 4 bases; bases with no gene match: 3. Germline V gene sequence: CDR1 LNHNV, CDR2 YYDKDF (reference sequence). The CDR3 runs 13 residues.

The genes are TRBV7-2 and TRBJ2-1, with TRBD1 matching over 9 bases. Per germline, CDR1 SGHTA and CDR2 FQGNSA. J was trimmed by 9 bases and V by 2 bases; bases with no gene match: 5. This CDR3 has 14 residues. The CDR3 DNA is TGTGCCAGCAGCTTAAGTGGACAGGGGAGTGAGCAGTTCTTC. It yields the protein CASSLSGQGSEQFF.

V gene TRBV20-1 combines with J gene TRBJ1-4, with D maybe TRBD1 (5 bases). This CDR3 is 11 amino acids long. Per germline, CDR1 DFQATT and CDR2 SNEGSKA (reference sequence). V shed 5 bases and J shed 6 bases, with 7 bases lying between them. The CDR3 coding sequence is TGCAGTGCTCGGGGGGATGAAAAACTGTTTTTT. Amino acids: CSARGDEKLFF.

The CDR3 protein is CASSELALTEAFF. As DNA, the CDR3 is TGCGCCAGCAGTGAGCTAGCCCTCACTGAAGCTTTCTTT. The V and J genes are TRBV10-2 and TRBJ1-1; D gene unclear. With 2 bases removed from V and 4 bases from J, the gap between germline ends came to 8 bases. Looked up from germline, CDR1 is WSHSY and CDR2 is SAAADI. The length of the CDR3 is 13 residues.

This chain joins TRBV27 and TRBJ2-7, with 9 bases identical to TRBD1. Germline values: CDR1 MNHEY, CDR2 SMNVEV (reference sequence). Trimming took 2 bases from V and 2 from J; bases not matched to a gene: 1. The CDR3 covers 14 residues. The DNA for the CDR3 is TGTGCCAGCAGTTTAAGGGACAGGGCCTACGAGCAGTACTTC. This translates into CASSLRDRAYEQYF.

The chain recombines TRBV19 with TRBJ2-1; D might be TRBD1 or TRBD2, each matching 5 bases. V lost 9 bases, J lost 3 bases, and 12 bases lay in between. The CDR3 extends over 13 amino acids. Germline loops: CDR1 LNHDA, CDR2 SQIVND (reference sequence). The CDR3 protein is CASRGEIYNEQFF. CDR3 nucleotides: TGTGCCAGCCGAGGGGAGATCTACAATGAGCAGTTCTTC.

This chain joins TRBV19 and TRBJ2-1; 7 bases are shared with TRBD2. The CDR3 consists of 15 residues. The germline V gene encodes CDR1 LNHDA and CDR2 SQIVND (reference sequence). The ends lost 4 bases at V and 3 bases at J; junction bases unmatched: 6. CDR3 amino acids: CASSRGEGRYNEQFF. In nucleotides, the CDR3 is TGTGCCAGTAGTAGGGGGGAGGGCCGCTACAATGAGCAGTTCTTC.

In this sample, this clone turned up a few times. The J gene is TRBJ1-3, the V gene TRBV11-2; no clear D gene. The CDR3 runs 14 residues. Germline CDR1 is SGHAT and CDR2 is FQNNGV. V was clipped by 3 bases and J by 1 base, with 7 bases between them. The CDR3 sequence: CASSFLGSGNTIYF. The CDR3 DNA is TGTGCCAGCAGCTTTTTAGGGTCTGGAAACACCATATATTTT.